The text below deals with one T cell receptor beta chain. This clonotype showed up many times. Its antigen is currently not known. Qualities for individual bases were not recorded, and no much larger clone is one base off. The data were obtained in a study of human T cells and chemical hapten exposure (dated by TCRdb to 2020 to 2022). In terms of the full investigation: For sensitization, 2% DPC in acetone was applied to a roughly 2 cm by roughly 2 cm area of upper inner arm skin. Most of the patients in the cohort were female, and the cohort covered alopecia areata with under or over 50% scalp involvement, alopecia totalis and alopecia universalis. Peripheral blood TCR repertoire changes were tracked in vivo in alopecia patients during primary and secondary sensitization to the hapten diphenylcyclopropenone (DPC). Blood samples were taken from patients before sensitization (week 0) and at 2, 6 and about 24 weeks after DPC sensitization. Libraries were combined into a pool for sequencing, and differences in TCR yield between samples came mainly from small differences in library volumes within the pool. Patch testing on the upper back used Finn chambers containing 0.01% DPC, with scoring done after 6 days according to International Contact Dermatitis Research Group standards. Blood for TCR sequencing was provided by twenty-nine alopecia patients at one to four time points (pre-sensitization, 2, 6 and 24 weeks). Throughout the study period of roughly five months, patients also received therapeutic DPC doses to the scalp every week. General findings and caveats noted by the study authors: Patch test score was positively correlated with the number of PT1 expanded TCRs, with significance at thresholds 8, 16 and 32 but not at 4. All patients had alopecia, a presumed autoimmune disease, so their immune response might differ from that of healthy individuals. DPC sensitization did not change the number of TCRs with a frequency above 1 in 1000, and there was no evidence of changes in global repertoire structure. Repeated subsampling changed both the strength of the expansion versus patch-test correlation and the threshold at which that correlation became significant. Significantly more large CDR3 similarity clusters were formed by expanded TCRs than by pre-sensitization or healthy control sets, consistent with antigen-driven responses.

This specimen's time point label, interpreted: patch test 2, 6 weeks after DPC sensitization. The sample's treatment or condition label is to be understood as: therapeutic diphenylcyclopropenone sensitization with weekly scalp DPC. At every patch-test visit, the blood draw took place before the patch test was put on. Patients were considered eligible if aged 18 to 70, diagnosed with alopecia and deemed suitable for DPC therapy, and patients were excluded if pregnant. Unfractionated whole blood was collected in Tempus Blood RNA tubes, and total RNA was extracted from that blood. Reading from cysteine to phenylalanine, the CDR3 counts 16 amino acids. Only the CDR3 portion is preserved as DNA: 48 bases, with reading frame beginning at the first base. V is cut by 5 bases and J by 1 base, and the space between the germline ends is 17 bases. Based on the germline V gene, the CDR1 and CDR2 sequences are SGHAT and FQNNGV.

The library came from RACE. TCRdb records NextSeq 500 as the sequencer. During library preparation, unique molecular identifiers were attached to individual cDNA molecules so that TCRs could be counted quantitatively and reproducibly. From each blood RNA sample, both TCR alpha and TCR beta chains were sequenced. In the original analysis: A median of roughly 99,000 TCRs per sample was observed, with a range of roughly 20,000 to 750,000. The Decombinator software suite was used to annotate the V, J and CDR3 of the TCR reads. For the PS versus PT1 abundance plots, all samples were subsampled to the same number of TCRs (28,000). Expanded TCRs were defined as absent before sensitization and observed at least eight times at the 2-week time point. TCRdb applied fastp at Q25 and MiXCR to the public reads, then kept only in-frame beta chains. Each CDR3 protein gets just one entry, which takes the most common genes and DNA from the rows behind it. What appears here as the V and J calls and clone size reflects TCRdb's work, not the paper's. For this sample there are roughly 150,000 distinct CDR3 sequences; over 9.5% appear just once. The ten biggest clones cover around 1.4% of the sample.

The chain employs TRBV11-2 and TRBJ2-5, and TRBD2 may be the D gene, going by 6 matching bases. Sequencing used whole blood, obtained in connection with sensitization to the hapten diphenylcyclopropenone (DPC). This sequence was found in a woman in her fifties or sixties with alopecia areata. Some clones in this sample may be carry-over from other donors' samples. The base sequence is TGTGCCAGCAGCCAAGGGACCGGGACTTCCCAAGAGACCCAGTACTTC. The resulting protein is CASSQGTGTSQETQYF.